These T cell receptor beta chains were read from a single sample in a study of human T cells and chemical hapten exposure. TCRdb independently ran MiXCR on the RACE reads; one entry per CDR3 protein. The sample carries 300,000 to 450,000 distinct CDR3 sequences, about 4.8% recorded once. The source material was whole blood, sampled in connection with sensitization to the hapten diphenylcyclopropenone (DPC). These receptors all stem from a woman between 50 and 59 years old with alopecia areata. Some clones in this sample may be carry-over from other donors' samples. CDR3s include the opening cysteine and the closing phenylalanine or tryptophan. Each record gives: J gene, V gene, clone size, D gene, CDR3 DNA, CDR3 protein. D genes are given only for firm matches. The listing skips clone size in some rows; elsewhere it reads once, few, many or a size class.

J: TRBJ1-5
V: TRBV6-6
size: many
D: .
DNA: TGTGCCAGCAGTTACGGCGGGGCCCCTAATCAGCCCCAGCATTTT
CDR3: CASSYGGAPNQPQHF

J: TRBJ2-5
V: TRBV20-1
size: .
D: TRBD1
DNA: TGCAGTGCTAGAGATATGGACAGGGGGAGAGAGACCCAGTACTTC
CDR3: CSARDMDRGRETQYF

J: TRBJ1-2
V: TRBV2
size: many
D: TRBD1
DNA: TGTGCCAGCAGTGGGACAGGGGGCTACGGCTACACCTTC
CDR3: CASSGTGGYGYTF

J: TRBJ1-5
V: TRBV5-5
size: many
D: .
DNA: TGTGCCAGCAGCTTAGAGACAGGATCCAATCAGCCCCAGCATTTT
CDR3: CASSLETGSNQPQHF

J: TRBJ1-4
V: TRBV30
size: .
D: .
DNA: TGTGCCTGGATGAGGGCGGAAAAACTGTTTTTT
CDR3: CAWMRAEKLFF

J: TRBJ2-2
V: TRBV9
size: few
D: TRBD1
DNA: TGTGCCAGCAGCGTTACAGGGGACACCGGGGAGCTGTTTTTT
CDR3: CASSVTGDTGELFF

J: TRBJ1-1
V: TRBV5-6
size: few
D: .
DNA: TGTGCCAGCAGCCCGTCTTTTGGGGGAGGAACTGAAGCTTTCTTT
CDR3: CASSPSFGGGTEAFF

J: TRBJ1-5
V: TRBV9
size: many
D: .
DNA: TGTGCCAGCAGCGTAGGTGGGGGTGGCAATCAGCCCCAGCATTTT
CDR3: CASSVGGGGNQPQHF

J: TRBJ1-2
V: TRBV12-3/TRBV12-4
size: .
D: .
DNA: TGTGCCAGCAGTCCCCGGCGCGGTGGCTATGGCTACACCTTC
CDR3: CASSPRRGGYGYTF

J: TRBJ2-5
V: TRBV15
size: many
D: .
DNA: TGTGCCACCAGCAGGGTGACGTTGCGGCAAGAGACCCAGTACTTC
CDR3: CATSRVTLRQETQYF

J: TRBJ2-1
V: TRBV6-5
size: many
D: .
DNA: TGTGCCAGCACCCCCAACGGCCCTGGGGAGCAGTTCTTC
CDR3: CASTPNGPGEQFF

J: TRBJ2-1
V: TRBV29-1
size: .
D: .
DNA: TGCAGCGTTGAAGGGGTGAGCTCCTACAATGAGCAGTTCTTC
CDR3: CSVEGVSSYNEQFF

J: TRBJ1-1
V: TRBV29-1
size: many
D: .
DNA: TGCAGCGGCGTACAGACGAACACTGAAGCTTTCTTT
CDR3: CSGVQTNTEAFF

J: TRBJ1-5
V: TRBV18
size: many
D: TRBD1
DNA: TGTGCCAGCTCATGGACAGGGGGCGAAGATCAGCCCCAGCATTTT
CDR3: CASSWTGGEDQPQHF

J: TRBJ2-2
V: TRBV2
size: many
D: TRBD1
DNA: TGTGCCAGCAGTCCAACACAGGGGGCAAACACCGGGGAGCTGTTTTTT
CDR3: CASSPTQGANTGELFF

J: TRBJ1-4
V: TRBV29-1
size: few
D: .
DNA: TGCAGCGTTGAAGTGGCAGGGATGAATGAAAAACTGTTTTTT
CDR3: CSVEVAGMNEKLFF

J: TRBJ2-1
V: TRBV30
size: many
D: TRBD2
DNA: TGTGCCTGGAGACTAGCGAATCGGAATGAGCAGTTCTTC
CDR3: CAWRLANRNEQFF

J: TRBJ2-1
V: TRBV6-2/TRBV6-3
size: few
D: .
DNA: TGTGCCAGCAGTTACGGGACCCCCGGGTACAATGAGCAGTTCTTC
CDR3: CASSYGTPGYNEQFF

J: TRBJ2-3
V: TRBV7-2
size: many
D: .
DNA: TGTGCCAGCAGCTTATCAGCTGGCGGTTACACAGATACGCAGTATTTT
CDR3: CASSLSAGGYTDTQYF

J: TRBJ1-4
V: TRBV7-9
size: .
D: .
DNA: TGTGCCAGCAGCTGGGGAGGAGGGACAACTAATGAAAAACTGTTTTTT
CDR3: CASSWGGGTTNEKLFF

J: TRBJ2-3
V: TRBV12-3/TRBV12-4
size: many
D: .
DNA: TGTGCCAGCAGTTCCGGGACCACCACAGATACGCAGTATTTT
CDR3: CASSSGTTTDTQYF

J: TRBJ1-5
V: TRBV6-5
size: many
D: .
DNA: TGTGCCAGCAGAAGGGCGGGACGGCGCAATCAGCCCCAGCATTTT
CDR3: CASRRAGRRNQPQHF

J: TRBJ1-2
V: TRBV6-1
size: many
D: TRBD1
DNA: TGTGCCAGTTCCAGGCCGGAGGGGGCGACTGGGGCTAACTATGGCTACACCTTC
CDR3: CASSRPEGATGANYGYTF

J: TRBJ2-1
V: TRBV29-1
size: many
D: .
DNA: TGCAGCGTTGAAGGCGGAATGGGCGGGAATGAGCAGTTCTTC
CDR3: CSVEGGMGGNEQFF